The rows below give T cell receptor beta chains drawn from one sample of a study of neurological immune-mediated disorders. TCRdb redid the calling of the 5' RACE reads with MiXCR, one entry per CDR3 protein. The sample lists fewer than 30,000 distinct CDR3 sequences; more than 6% were seen once. The sequencing input was PBMCs. The receptors derive from a woman in her forties in good health. CDR3s include the opening cysteine and the closing phenylalanine or tryptophan. D genes are given only for firm matches. The size field is filled for only some rows; it gives once, few, many or a size class.

TRBV12-3/TRBV12-4	many	14	.	TRBJ2-7	TGTGCCAGCGGCAATAGGTGGGGCTCCTACGAGCAGTACTTC	CASGNRWGSYEQYF
TRBV6-5	many	18	.	TRBJ1-6	TGTGCCAGCAGTTACGTTGGGGTCGACGGAGGCCCTTTACAAGCCCTCCACTTT	CASSYVGVDGGPLQALHF
TRBV20-1	many	15	TRBD1	TRBJ1-3	TGCAGTGCTTCCTCCGACAGGGAGTCTGGAAACACCATATATTTT	CSASSDRESGNTIYF
TRBV14	many	14	.	TRBJ1-1	TGTGCCAGCAGCCAACCTCACACGAACACTGAAGCTTTCTTT	CASSQPHTNTEAFF
TRBV29-1	many	12	.	TRBJ2-7	TGCAGCGTTGAACCCGGTCCCTACGAGCAGTACTTC	CSVEPGPYEQYF
TRBV6-1	many	13	TRBD1	TRBJ2-2	TGTGTCAGCAATACAGGGGACACCGGGGAGCTGTTTTTT	CVSNTGDTGELFF
TRBV12-3/TRBV12-4	many	16	.	TRBJ1-5	TGTGCCAGCAGTTTTACAAACCGGGAGCCCGGGAGGCCCCAGCATTTT	CASSFTNREPGRPQHF
TRBV6-2/TRBV6-3	many	14	.	TRBJ2-7	TGTGCCAGCAGCAAGGGACCGCAACTCTACGAGCAGTACTTC	CASSKGPQLYEQYF
TRBV7-2	.	15	TRBD1	TRBJ1-6	TGTGCCAGCAGCTTCACAGGGGCTAACAATTCACCCCTCCACTTT	CASSFTGANNSPLHF
TRBV7-8	many	16	TRBD1	TRBJ1-6	TGTGCCAGCAGCTTAGCGGGGGACAGGGGGCGGTTGACCCTCCACTTT	CASSLAGDRGRLTLHF
TRBV5-5	many	16	.	TRBJ2-2	TGTGCCAGCAGCCCGGCAACGGGAGTGGTGACCGGGGAGCTGTTTTTT	CASSPATGVVTGELFF
TRBV29-1	many	15	TRBD1	TRBJ2-1	TGCAGCGTTGTAAGGGGGCGACCTAGCCACAATGAGCAGTTCTTC	CSVVRGRPSHNEQFF
TRBV7-3	.	15	.	TRBJ1-1	TGTGCCAGCAGCGCTATCGGGACCGGTGGTACTGAAGCTTTCTTT	CASSAIGTGGTEAFF
TRBV6-1	many	20	.	TRBJ1-5	TGTGCCAGCAGTGAACCTTGGACATCTACAGAACAACTAAGCAATCAGCCCCAGCATTTT	CASSEPWTSTEQLSNQPQHF
TRBV20-1	many	14	TRBD1	TRBJ2-7	TGCAGTGCGGACGGACAGGGGCGTTCCTACGAGCAGTACTTC	CSADGQGRSYEQYF
TRBV20-1	medium-sized	12	.	TRBJ2-1	TGCAGTGCTAAAGAATGGGTGGATGAGCAGTTCTTC	CSAKEWVDEQFF
TRBV10-3	many	15	TRBD1	TRBJ1-1	TGTGCCATCAGTGAGTCGGGAGGGGGCAACACTGAAGCTTTCTTT	CAISESGGGNTEAFF
TRBV12-3/TRBV12-4	many	18	TRBD1	TRBJ2-6	TGTGCCAGCAGTTCCTTGACAGGGGGCGACTCTGGGGCCAACGTCCTGACTTTC	CASSSLTGGDSGANVLTF
TRBV5-1	many	14	.	TRBJ1-1	TGCGCCAGCAGCTTACAGGGAGGAAACACTGAAGCTTTCTTT	CASSLQGGNTEAFF
TRBV3-1	many	12	.	TRBJ2-7	TGTGCCAGCAGCCAACCAGGGAACGAGCAGTACTTC	CASSQPGNEQYF
TRBV20-1	once	17	TRBD2	TRBJ2-3	TGCAGTATTCTCCTAGCGGGAGGGGGCTCCAGCACAGATACGCAGTATTTT	CSILLAGGGSSTDTQYF
TRBV19	many	16	.	TRBJ1-1	TGTGCCAGTAGTATAGGCCTCACTACCATGAACACTGAAGCTTTCTTT	CASSIGLTTMNTEAFF
TRBV3-1	medium-sized	15	TRBD1	TRBJ2-1	TGTGCCAGCAGCCGGGACAGGGGTTCCTACAATGAGCAGTTCTTC	CASSRDRGSYNEQFF
TRBV20-1	many	13	.	TRBJ2-1	TGCAGTGCTAGAGAGCGGGGACTCTCGGGGCAGTTCTTC	CSARERGLSGQFF
TRBV28	many	13	.	TRBJ2-5	TGTGCCAGCAGTGGCCAGGACCAACGGACCCAGTACTTC	CASSGQDQRTQYF
TRBV7-8	.	15	.	TRBJ2-5	TGTGCCAGCAGCTCCTATTCTAGTGATCAAGAGACCCAGTACTTC	CASSSYSSDQETQYF
TRBV7-3	few	15	.	TRBJ2-2	TGTGCCAGCAGCCCCTCCGGGGTAGGGCGGCGGGAGCTGTTTTTT	CASSPSGVGRRELFF
TRBV5-1	many	13	.	TRBJ1-1	TGCGCCAGCAGCCCGGGGTTGCACACTGAAGCTTTCTTT	CASSPGLHTEAFF
TRBV12-3/TRBV12-4	medium-sized	14	.	TRBJ1-5	TGTGCCAGCAGTTTAGCGTCGGCCAATCAGCCCCAGCATTTT	CASSLASANQPQHF
TRBV6-5	.	14	TRBD2	TRBJ2-1	TGTGCCAACAAACGGGAGGATTCCTACAATGAGCAGTTCTTT	CANKREDSYNEQFF
TRBV20-1	many	15	TRBD2	TRBJ2-2	TGCAGTGCTAGGGTCACAGGAGTAGCGGGCGGGGAGCTGTTTTTT	CSARVTGVAGGELFF
TRBV16	many	15	.	TRBJ1-2	TGTGCCAGCAGCCAATGGGGGGGCGGACCAAATGGCTACACCTTC	CASSQWGGGPNGYTF
TRBV20-1	.	15	.	TRBJ1-1	TGCAGTGCTAGAGATACAGGTTCACTCCACACTGAAGCTTTCTTT	CSARDTGSLHTEAFF
TRBV27	many	16	.	TRBJ2-1	TGTGCCAGCAGTCCGAACCTAGCGAGAGTATACAATGAGCAGTTCTTC	CASSPNLARVYNEQFF
TRBV4-2	many	12	TRBD1	TRBJ2-7	TGTGCCAGCAGCCAAGATCGGGACAGCCGGTACTTC	CASSQDRDSRYF
TRBV20-1	many	15	TRBD2	TRBJ2-7	TGCAGTGCTAGCGGGAGGGCCGGAGTCTCCTACGAGCAGTACTTC	CSASGRAGVSYEQYF
TRBV20-1	many	15	.	TRBJ2-6	TGCAGTGCTAGAAGCCCCAATTCTGGGGCCAACGTCCTGACTTTC	CSARSPNSGANVLTF
TRBV12-3/TRBV12-4	many	14	TRBD1	TRBJ1-6	TGTGCCAGCAGCCGGGACAGGATCAATTCACCCCTCCACTTT	CASSRDRINSPLHF
TRBV20-1	.	12	.	TRBJ2-1	TGCAGTGCTAGGGGTTGGTCGCTTGAGCAGTTCTTC	CSARGWSLEQFF
TRBV6-5	many	17	.	TRBJ2-6	TGTGCCAGCAGTTACGGGGGCCTTGCGGCTGGGGCCAACGTCCTGACTTTC	CASSYGGLAAGANVLTF
TRBV24-1	many	16	.	TRBJ2-1	TGTGCCACCAGTGACCGAGCGGTACCCTCCTACAATGAGCAGTTCTTC	CATSDRAVPSYNEQFF
TRBV12-3/TRBV12-4	many	14	.	TRBJ2-3	TGTGCCAGCAGCGACAGCACTAGCACAGATACGCAGTATTTT	CASSDSTSTDTQYF
TRBV18	many	17	TRBD1	TRBJ2-1	TGTGCCAGCTCACCCCGTACGACAGGGGTGGGTCACAATGAGCAGTTCTTC	CASSPRTTGVGHNEQFF
TRBV7-2	many	14	.	TRBJ2-5	TGTGCCAGCAGCCACGGGACAAAACAAGAGACCCAGTACTTC	CASSHGTKQETQYF
TRBV6-1	many	16	.	TRBJ1-5	TGTGCCAGCAGTCCCTTTTCCGGGAGCCCCAATCAGCCCCAGCATTTT	CASSPFSGSPNQPQHF
TRBV20-1	many	18	.	TRBJ2-1	TGCAGTGCTAGAGATCCTGGGGCCCGACCCCCCCATGTCAATGAGCAGTTCTTC	CSARDPGARPPHVNEQFF
TRBV10-3	many	15	.	TRBJ2-1	TGTGCCATCAGTGGGGGCCTAAGCTCCTACAATGAGCAGTTCTTC	CAISGGLSSYNEQFF
TRBV12-3/TRBV12-4	many	14	.	TRBJ2-2	TGTGCCAGCAGTCGACTAGATGGCACCGGGGAGCTGTTTTTT	CASSRLDGTGELFF
TRBV7-9	many	18	.	TRBJ2-1	TGTGCCAGCAGCTTAGCACCTACTTTCTCAAGCTCCTACAATGAGCAGTTCTTC	CASSLAPTFSSSYNEQFF
TRBV18	many	15	.	TRBJ1-5	TGTGCCAGCTCACCACAGGGGATGACCAATCAGCCCCAGCATTTT	CASSPQGMTNQPQHF
TRBV25-1	many	14	TRBD2	TRBJ2-1	TGTGCCAGCAGTGTGGGGACTAGAAACAATGAGCAGTTCTTC	CASSVGTRNNEQFF
TRBV5-1	.	14	.	TRBJ2-5	TGCGCCAGCAGCTATCGGTTGGATCAAGAGACCCAGTACTTC	CASSYRLDQETQYF
TRBV5-1	medium-sized	12	.	TRBJ2-5	TGCGCCAGCAGCTTGGTAGGCGAGACCCAGTACTTC	CASSLVGETQYF